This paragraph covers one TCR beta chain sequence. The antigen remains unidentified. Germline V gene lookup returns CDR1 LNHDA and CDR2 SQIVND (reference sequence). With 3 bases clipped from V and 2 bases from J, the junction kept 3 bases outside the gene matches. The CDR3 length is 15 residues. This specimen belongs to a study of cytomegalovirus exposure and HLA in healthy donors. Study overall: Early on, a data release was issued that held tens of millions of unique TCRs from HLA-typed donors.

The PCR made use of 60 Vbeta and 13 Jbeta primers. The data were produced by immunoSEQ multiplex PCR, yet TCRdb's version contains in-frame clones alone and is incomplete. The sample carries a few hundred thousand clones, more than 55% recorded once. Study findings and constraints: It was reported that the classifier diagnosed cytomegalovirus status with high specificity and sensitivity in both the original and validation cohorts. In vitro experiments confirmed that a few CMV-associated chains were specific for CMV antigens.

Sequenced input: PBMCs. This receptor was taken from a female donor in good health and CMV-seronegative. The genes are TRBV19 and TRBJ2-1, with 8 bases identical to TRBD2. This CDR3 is CASSMSGGPYNEQFF. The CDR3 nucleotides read TGTGCCAGTAGTATGTCGGGAGGGCCCTACAATGAGCAGTTCTTC.